Listed below are T cell receptor beta chains from one sample, sequenced in a study of neurological immune-mediated disorders. MiXCR, run by TCRdb on the 5' RACE reads, gives a single entry per CDR3 protein. Found here are about 65,000 distinct CDR3 sequences, over 4% of them singletons; the top ten hold 2.5% to 3%. Input material: PBMCs. The receptors come from a man aged 50 to 59 with multiple sclerosis. CDR3s include the opening cysteine and the closing phenylalanine or tryptophan. D genes are given only for firm matches. For some rows the clone size is stated as once, few or many, or as a class when expanded; others skip it.

j_call v_call d_call clone_size cdr3_nt cdr3_aa
TRBJ1-1 TRBV20-1 - many TGCAGTGCTAGGTGGACGGCGAACACTGAAGCTTTCTTT CSARWTANTEAFF
TRBJ2-5 TRBV6-6 - - TGTGCCAGCAGTTATAGGCCAGGAGAGACCCAGTACTTC CASSYRPGETQYF
TRBJ2-2 TRBV4-1 - many TGCGCCAGCAGGGGGTCACGGAACACCGGGGAGCTGTTTTTT CASRGSRNTGELFF
TRBJ2-3 TRBV6-2/TRBV6-3 TRBD2 many TGTGCCAGCAGGGAGCGGGGTTACACAGATACGCAGTATTTT CASRERGYTDTQYF
TRBJ1-5 TRBV12-3/TRBV12-4 - many TGTGCCAGCAGTTTAGAGGCATCGTATAGCAATCAGCCCCAGCATTTT CASSLEASYSNQPQHF
TRBJ2-3 TRBV6-5 TRBD2 few TGTGCCAGCAGCCGGACTAGCGGGAGGACAGATACGCAGTATTTT CASSRTSGRTDTQYF
TRBJ2-1 TRBV5-1 - many TGCGCCAGCAGCTCCTTAGTGGGGGATGAGCAGTTCTTC CASSSLVGDEQFF
TRBJ2-7 TRBV20-1 TRBD2 many TGCAGTGCTAGGGGGACTAGCGGGGGGCAGTACTTC CSARGTSGGQYF
TRBJ2-1 TRBV20-1 - many TGCAGTGCTGGGGGCCCCAGATCCTACAATGAGCAGTTCTTC CSAGGPRSYNEQFF
TRBJ2-5 TRBV11-2 - many TGTGCCAGCAGCCCGTTTTTGGAGACCCAGTACTTC CASSPFLETQYF
TRBJ2-5 TRBV15 - many TGTGCCACCAGCAGAAACCCGACTGAGACGGAGACCCAGTACTTC CATSRNPTETETQYF
TRBJ2-3 TRBV4-2 TRBD2 many TGTGCCAGCAGCCAAGTCGCGGGGGGAAGAAGAGATACGCAGTATTTT CASSQVAGGRRDTQYF
TRBJ2-3 TRBV12-3/TRBV12-4 TRBD1 many TGTGCCAGCAGAAACAGGGGTATTCCAGATACGCAGTATTTT CASRNRGIPDTQYF
TRBJ2-2 TRBV20-1 - many TGCAGTGCTAGAGATCCAGGGAAACTGGCCGGGGAGCTGTTTTTT CSARDPGKLAGELFF
TRBJ1-5 TRBV5-1 TRBD1 few TGCGCCAGCAGCTTGAGGACAGGGGACCAGCCCCAGAATTTT CASSLRTGDQPQNF
TRBJ2-1 TRBV15 - many TGTGCCACCAGAGAAACTGGAGCCAATGAGCAGTTCTTC CATRETGANEQFF
TRBJ2-2 TRBV4-3 - many TGCGCCAGCAGCCAAGATAGGGTCGGTGGGCCCGGGGAGCTGTTTTTT CASSQDRVGGPGELFF
TRBJ1-5 TRBV3-1 TRBD1 many TGTGCCAGCAGCCGGGGGACAGGGAGCAATCAGCCCCAGAATTTT CASSRGTGSNQPQNF
TRBJ2-1 TRBV28 TRBD2 many TGTGCCAGCAGGCCGGCTAGCGGGGGGGCGGTCAATGAGCAGTTCTTC CASRPASGGAVNEQFF
TRBJ1-3 TRBV9 TRBD1 few TGTGCCAGCAGCGCCCAATGGACAGGAAACAACATATATTTT CASSAQWTGNNIYF
TRBJ1-6 TRBV7-2 TRBD1 few TGTGCCAGCAGTTGGGACAGGGGACCCCTCAACTTT CASSWDRGPLNF
TRBJ2-2 TRBV12-3/TRBV12-4 - many TGTGCCAGCAGTCCTTTACGGGGCCTTAGGCTGTTTTTT CASSPLRGLRLFF
TRBJ1-1 TRBV18 - many TGTGCCAGCTCACCGATGGGGCGTACTGAAGCTTTCTTT CASSPMGRTEAFF
TRBJ2-1 TRBV9 TRBD2 few TGTGCCAGCAGCCCGGGACTAGCGGACTCCTACAATGAGCAGTTCTTC CASSPGLADSYNEQFF
TRBJ2-2 TRBV27 - many TGTGCCAGCACCGCACACACCGGGACGGCACACACCGGGGAGCTGTTTTTT CASTAHTGTAHTGELFF
TRBJ1-1 TRBV20-1 TRBD1 many TGCAGTGCTAGGCCCCGGACAGGAAAAAGTAGGAACACTGAAGCTTTCTTT CSARPRTGKSRNTEAFF
TRBJ1-1 TRBV29-1 - many TGCAGCGGCCAGACAGTGAACACTGAAGCTTTCTTT CSGQTVNTEAFF
TRBJ1-2 TRBV5-6 - many TGTGCCAGCAGCGACGGACCGACATTGAACTATGGCTACACCTTC CASSDGPTLNYGYTF
TRBJ2-3 TRBV20-1 TRBD1 many TGCAGTGCTAGGGGGACAGGGGGATCGGATACGCAGTATTTT CSARGTGGSDTQYF
TRBJ2-5 TRBV7-7 - many TGTGCTAGCAGCCCCTTGAGTCAAGTTGAGACCCAGTACTTC CASSPLSQVETQYF
TRBJ2-5 TRBV27 TRBD1 - TGTGCCAGCAGGCGGGGACAGGGTCAAGAGACCCAGTACTTC CASRRGQGQETQYF
TRBJ1-1 TRBV7-8 - few TGTGCCAGCAGCTTCCGGGACAACCTACCAAACACTGAAGCTTTCTTT CASSFRDNLPNTEAFF
TRBJ1-1 TRBV6-6 TRBD1 many TGTGCCAGCAGCTGGGACAGTGCTTTGAACACTGAAGCTTTCTTT CASSWDSALNTEAFF
TRBJ1-3 TRBV20-1 - few TGCAGTGCTAGAGATAGGATCAGTGGAAACACCATATATTTT CSARDRISGNTIYF
TRBJ2-3 TRBV20-1 - many TGCAGTGCTAGAGGGGACGTGACGCAGTATTTT CSARGDVTQYF
TRBJ2-7 TRBV5-5 - many TGTGCCAGCAGCGTCTACCCGGGGGACACCTACGAGCAGTACTTC CASSVYPGDTYEQYF
TRBJ1-5 TRBV7-7 - many TGTGCCAGCAGCTTAGACAGGGATCAGCCCCAGCATTTT CASSLDRDQPQHF
TRBJ1-1 TRBV7-2 - many TGTGCCAGCAGCTTCTCTGGGGGGCAGACTGAAGCTTTCTTT CASSFSGGQTEAFF
TRBJ2-7 TRBV3-1 TRBD1 many TGTGCCAGCAGACTGACAGGGGGCGGCTACGAGCAGTACTTC CASRLTGGGYEQYF
TRBJ2-7 TRBV5-1 TRBD1 many TGCGCCAGCAGCTTGGGGACAGGGACCCTTCGCTACGAGCGGTACTTC CASSLGTGTLRYERYF
TRBJ1-1 TRBV20-1 - many TGCAGTGCGGACCCGAGGCGTCAGGGGAAAGCTGAAGCTTTCTTT CSADPRRQGKAEAFF